One sample yielded the 32 T cell receptor beta chains listed below, sequenced in a study of blood T cell repertoires in COVID-19. Generated by immunoSEQ multiplex PCR, the TCRdb table keeps only in-frame clones and is missing some. The table shows 100,000 to 150,000 clones, with more than 85% occurring only once. Sequenced input: peripheral blood. Receptors originate from a man aged 55 to 70 with COVID-19, enrolled during active disease.

V and J are TRBV19 and TRBJ2-3; D is perhaps TRBD2 (6 bases). Germline assignment: CDR1 LNHDA and CDR2 SQIVND (reference sequence). Trimming took off 3 bases at V and 3 bases at J, with 7 bases between the two ends. The length of the CDR3 is 13 residues. The CDR3, as DNA: TGTGCCAGTAGTATCAGCGGGACAGATACGCAGTATTTT. Translated: CASSISGTDTQYF.

This clone has a single count. The chain recombines TRBV14 with TRBJ2-7; 9 bases are shared with TRBD2. The J segment lost 6 bases and the V segment lost 0 bases, leaving 3 bases of the junction unmatched. Germline V lookup: CDR1 SGHDN, CDR2 FVKESK. The CDR3 is 14 amino acids. The CDR3 spells CASSQDLAGLEQYF. In nucleotides, the CDR3 is TGTGCCAGCAGCCAAGACCTAGCGGGGCTCGAGCAGTACTTC.

This chain connects TRBV9 to TRBJ1-2; D perhaps matches TRBD1 (6 bases). The CDR3 is 12 amino acids. The V gene's germline CDR1 is SGDLS and CDR2 YYNGEE. Between the trimmed V and J ends, which lost 4 bases and 8 bases, there was a span of 12 bases. DNA for the CDR3: TGTGCCAGCAGCTCAGGGGTAGAGGGCTACACCTTC. It codes for CASSSGVEGYTF.

This chain connects TRBV4-3 to TRBJ2-7, with D possibly matching TRBD2 (5 bases). CDR1 and CDR2 from the germline V gene are LGHNA and YSLEER. V lost 0 bases, J lost 4 bases, and 13 bases lay in between. The CDR3 loop spans 15 amino acids. The CDR3 nucleotides read TGCGCCAGCAGCCAAGAGAGGGTTCAAGGGTACGAGCAGTACTTC. Its protein is CASSQERVQGYEQYF.

The CDR3 DNA reads as TGTGCCTCCACTTTTCTTTACTCTGGGGCCAACGTCCTGACTTTC. Translated, it gives CASTFLYSGANVLTF. The rearrangement joins TRBV19 to TRBJ2-6, with D unresolved. Germline V CDR1 and CDR2: LNHDA, SQIVND (reference sequence). V lost 11 bases to trimming and J lost 0 bases, with 14 bases between them. The CDR3 is 15 amino acids.

The V call is TRBV15, the J call TRBJ1-1; D is ambiguous. The CDR3 has 16 residues. V lost 2 bases and J lost 4, with 17 bases in between. Germline assignment: CDR1 LNHNV and CDR2 YYDKDF (reference sequence). The CDR3 region has the DNA TGTGCCACCAGCAGATTGTCCGGTCTCGGAGTCACTGAAGCTTTCTTT. Translated: CATSRLSGLGVTEAFF.

In this sample, this clone turned up a few times. The V call is TRBV5-1, the J call TRBJ1-2, with D maybe TRBD1 (6 bases). The germline gives CDR1 SGHRS, CDR2 YFSETQ. Between the trimmed V and J ends, which lost 7 bases and 7 bases, there was a span of 17 bases. The CDR3 runs 13 residues. CDR3 region: CASGGGAFGGYTF. DNA of the CDR3: TGCGCCAGCGGAGGGGGGGCATTCGGTGGCTACACCTTC.

The CDR3 nucleotides are TGCGCCAGCAGCTTGGAAGGGGCCAACACTGAAGCTTTCTTT. It is translated as CASSLEGANTEAFF. The rearrangement uses TRBV5-1 and TRBJ1-1, with a possible D match to TRBD1 (5 bases). There are 14 residues in the CDR3. V shed 0 bases and J shed 2 bases, with 8 bases lying between them. In germline, CDR1 is SGHRS, CDR2 YFSETQ.

The V gene is TRBV19, the J gene TRBJ1-3, with D maybe TRBD1 (5 bases). The CDR3 spans 14 residues. Germline values: CDR1 LNHDA, CDR2 SQIVND (reference sequence). The V and J ends lost 10 bases and 8 bases respectively, with 21 bases between them. The CDR3 protein is CATADTAITDTIYF. CDR3 bases: TGTGCCACGGCGGACACGGCAATCACGGACACCATATATTTT.

The chain carries TRBV30 and TRBJ2-1, with D possibly being TRBD2 (5 bases). Per germline, CDR1 GTSNPN and CDR2 SVGIG (reference sequence). V was cut by 0 bases and J by 4 bases, with 7 bases left in between. The CDR3 runs to 13 residues. The DNA of the CDR3 is TGTGCCTGGAGTGTACTAGGTTACAATGAGCAGTTCTTC. This codes for CAWSVLGYNEQFF.

The chain is built from TRBV6-2 or TRBV6-3 and TRBJ2-4; D uncertain. This CDR3 is built from 15 residues. The V gene's germline CDR1 is MNHEY and CDR2 SVGEGT. V was trimmed by 4 bases and J by 1 base, leaving 11 bases between them. The CDR3 DNA is TGTGCCAGCAGTTCCCATGCTAGTGCCAAAAACATTCAGTACTTC. As protein: CASSSHASAKNIQYF.

This chain joins TRBV5-4 and TRBJ1-2; 9 bases are shared with TRBD1. J was trimmed by 4 bases and V by 4 bases; bases with no gene match: 2. CDR3 length equals 13 residues. Germline V CDR1 and CDR2: SGHNT, YYREEE (reference sequence). The CDR3 bases are TGTGCCAGCAGCATACAGGGGGCCTATGGCTACACCTTC. Translation: CASSIQGAYGYTF.

This sequence joins TRBV10-2 and TRBJ2-3; a weak D match, TRBD1 (6 bases). V lost 4 bases to trimming and J lost 2 bases, with 10 bases between them. The CDR3 is 14 residues long. Germline CDR1 WSHSY, CDR2 SAAADI. This CDR3 is CASSVRQDTDTQYF. The DNA of the CDR3 is TGCGCCAGCAGTGTAAGACAGGACACAGATACGCAGTATTTT.

The rearrangement joins TRBV29-1 to TRBJ1-1; a weak D match, TRBD1 (5 bases). Germline assignment: CDR1 SQVTM and CDR2 ANQGSEA. The CDR3 consists of 13 residues. V lost 4 bases, J lost 0 bases, and 9 bases lay in between. The CDR3 DNA sequence: TGCAGCGTTGGGGGGGGGATGAACACTGAAGCTTTCTTT. Its translation: CSVGGGMNTEAFF.

This clone was observed a single time. The chain couples TRBV9 to TRBJ2-3; D is possibly TRBD1 (6 bases). The germline V and J ends were trimmed by 0 bases and 0 bases, with 11 bases remaining between them. CDR1 is SGDLS and CDR2 is YYNGEE in the germline V gene. This CDR3 is 16 amino acids long. CDR3 loop: CASSVAQGQSTDTQYF. In nucleotides, the CDR3 is TGTGCCAGCAGCGTAGCCCAGGGGCAAAGCACAGATACGCAGTATTTT.

The V gene is TRBV27, the J gene TRBJ1-2; a possible D gene is TRBD1 (5 bases). The CDR3 extends over 13 amino acids. Deletions cut 7 bases from V and 7 bases from J, with 16 bases between. Per the germline V gene, CDR1 is MNHEY and CDR2 is SMNVEV (reference sequence). The CDR3 loop is CASTPNQGGGYTF. The CDR3 DNA is TGTGCCAGCACCCCGAATCAGGGTGGTGGCTACACCTTC.

This clone appeared a few times. The rearrangement joins TRBV18 to TRBJ2-1; the match to TRBD2 covers 13 bases. The CDR3 has 15 amino acids. Germline loops: CDR1 KGHSH, CDR2 LQKENI. V dropped 5 bases and J dropped 11; count of bases not matched to a gene: 9. CDR3 amino acids: CASSLKTSGGHQQFF. The DNA for the CDR3 is TGTGCCAGCTCATTAAAGACTAGCGGGGGGCACCAGCAGTTCTTC.

With regard to this clone: The junction does not match germline at one end; this may be a read error. The chain links TRBV19 to TRBJ2-3; TRBD1 agrees at 9 bases. Germline CDR1 reads LNHDA; CDR2 reads SQIVND (reference sequence). The CDR3 contains 15 residues. The CDR3, as DNA: TGTGCCAGTAGTTACAGGGGGCGGGGGCAAGATGCGCAGTATTTT. This gives the protein CASSYRGRGQDAQYF.

The chain carries TRBV5-5 and TRBJ2-7; tentatively, D is TRBD1 (6 bases). The CDR3 contains 14 residues. Germline values: CDR1 SGHKS, CDR2 YYEKEE (reference sequence). The V end lost 4 bases, the J end lost 2 bases, and 13 bases lay between the germline ends. The CDR3 DNA reads TGTGCCAGCAGCGTAACAGGGAAGGCCTACGAGCAGTACTTC. It is translated as CASSVTGKAYEQYF.

V is TRBV28 and J is TRBJ1-1; D ambiguous. CDR3 length equals 12 residues. Deletions cut 2 bases from V and 6 bases from J, with 7 bases between. Germline loops: CDR1 MDHEN, CDR2 SYDVKM. CDR3 protein: CASSLTHPEAFF. CDR3 DNA sequence: TGTGCCAGCAGTTTAACACACCCTGAAGCTTTCTTT.

The CDR3 loop is CAISEGFGAAGYTF. In nucleotides, the CDR3 is TGTGCCATCAGTGAAGGGTTTGGGGCGGCGGGCTACACCTTC. The chain joins TRBV10-3 to TRBJ1-2; D might be TRBD1 (5 bases). Trimming removed 3 bases at V and 8 bases at J, with 16 bases between. Looked up from germline, CDR1 is ENHRY and CDR2 is SYGVKD. The CDR3 has 14 amino acids.

The CDR3 region is CASSPRGSGANVLTF. CDR3 sequence (DNA): TGCGCCAGCAGTCCTAGGGGTTCTGGGGCCAACGTCCTGACTTTC. J is TRBJ2-6 and V is TRBV4-1; maybe TRBD1 (5 bases). Trimming left V 6 bases short and J 1 base short, with 10 bases between. The length of the CDR3 is 15 residues. The germline gives CDR1 MGHRA, CDR2 YSYEKL.

The V and J genes are TRBV5-5 and TRBJ2-7, with 8 nucleotides matching TRBD1. CDR3 length: 15 residues. Germline CDR1 SGHKS, CDR2 YYEKEE (reference sequence). After removal of 4 bases from V and 2 bases from J, the junction contained 8 bases not matched to a gene. The CDR3 reads CASSGDGQGTYEQYF. The CDR3 nucleotides read TGTGCCAGCAGCGGGGATGGACAGGGCACCTACGAGCAGTACTTC.

The V and J genes are TRBV12-5 and TRBJ2-7; the D gene is possibly TRBD1 (6 bases). In germline, CDR1 is LGHNT, CDR2 FRNRAP. The V end lost 7 bases, the J end lost 2 bases, and 15 bases lay between the germline ends. The CDR3 spans 14 residues. This chain's CDR3 is CASDLGGPPYEQYF. CDR3 in DNA: TGTGCTAGTGATTTAGGGGGTCCCCCCTACGAGCAGTACTTC.

The CDR3 sequence: CASSLAGVAETQYF. The CDR3 DNA is TGTGCCAGCAGCTTAGCCGGGGTGGCGGAGACCCAGTACTTC. The chain links TRBV7-9 to TRBJ2-5, with D perhaps TRBD2 (5 bases). Looked up from germline, CDR1 is SEHNR and CDR2 is FQNEAQ (reference sequence). The CDR3 totals 14 residues. V was cut by 0 bases and J by 5 bases, with 10 bases left in between. Drawing the rest from reference TRBV7-9 and TRBJ2-5, the complete variable domain is DTGVSQNPRHKITKRGQNVTFRCDPISEHNRLYWYRQTLGQGPEFLTYFQNEAQLEKSRLLSDRFSAERPKGSFSTLEIQRTEQGDSAMYLCASSLAGVAETQYFGPGTRLLVL.

The V call is TRBV25-1, the J call TRBJ2-7; D is unresolved. In germline, CDR1 is MGHDK, CDR2 SYGVNS. Trimming stripped 4 bases from V and 3 bases from J, with 7 bases between. This CDR3 comprises 12 residues. The CDR3 sequence: CASSAHFYEQYF. CDR3 bases: TGTGCCAGCAGTGCCCATTTCTACGAGCAGTACTTC.

This chain connects TRBV7-5 to TRBJ1-1; the D call TRBD1 from the table was never checked on the DNA. TRBV7-5 is deemed a pseudogene. CDR3 length: 11 residues. The chain's CDR3 is CARSSDKEAFF. For the CDR3, the DNA is TGTGCCAGAAGCTCCGACAAAGAAGCTTTCTTT.

This chain connects TRBV28 to TRBJ2-5; tentatively, D is TRBD1 (6 bases). The ends were cut back, 6 bases at V and 2 bases at J, with 22 bases in the middle. This CDR3 is 17 amino acids long. The germline gives CDR1 MDHEN, CDR2 SYDVKM. The CDR3 DNA reads TGTGCCAGCAGCCTAGGGGGATATCGTGGACAGCAAGAGACCCAGTACTTC. Translation gives CASSLGGYRGQQETQYF. Together with reference TRBV28 and TRBJ2-5, the CDR3 gives the full variable domain: DVKVTQSSRYLVKRTGEKVFLECVQDMDHENMFWYRQDPGLGLRLIYFSYDVKMKEKGDIPEGYSVSREKKERFSLILESASTNQTSMYLCASSLGGYRGQQETQYFGPGTRLLVL.

This clone was seen only a few times. The CDR3 is CASSNPGGNSPLHF. CDR3 coding DNA: TGTGCCAGCAGTAACCCAGGGGGTAATTCACCCCTCCACTTT. This rearrangement joins TRBV6-5 to TRBJ1-6; 7 bases line up with TRBD1. Germline V gene lookup returns CDR1 MNHEY and CDR2 SVGAGI. The CDR3 contains 14 residues. V was pared by 5 bases and J by 6 bases, with 4 bases of the junction left unmatched.

The gene calls are TRBV11-3 and TRBJ2-4; 9 bases match TRBD1. The CDR3 spans 17 residues. The germline CDR1 and CDR2 sequences are SGHNT and YENEEA. V gave up 9 bases and J gave up 0 bases; unmatched junction bases: 12. The CDR3 protein is CARTGTGTSPAKNIQYF. The CDR3 nucleotides are TGTGCCAGGACCGGGACAGGGACCTCACCAGCCAAAAACATTCAGTACTTC.

V usage is TRBV4-3 and J usage is TRBJ1-6, with D hard to call. Germline V gene sequence: CDR1 LGHNA, CDR2 YSLEER. Trimming stripped 3 bases from V and 7 bases from J, with 13 bases between. The CDR3 has 15 amino acids. CDR3 sequence: CASSQIAQTNSPLHF. CDR3 bases: TGCGCCAGCAGCCAGATCGCACAGACAAATTCACCCCTCCACTTT.

This chain links TRBV5-1 with TRBJ1-1, with D unresolved. Germline V CDR1 and CDR2: SGHRS, YFSETQ. This CDR3 comprises 13 residues. V lost 6 bases and J 1 base, leaving 10 bases between the germline ends. The CDR3 bases are TGCGCCAGCAAAATTGGGCAGAACACTGAAGCTTTCTTT. Translated: CASKIGQNTEAFF.